The sequence of this T cell receptor beta chain was determined in a study of cytomegalovirus exposure and HLA in healthy donors. This CDR3 region has 15 residues. Germline CDR1 and CDR2: MDHEN and SYDVKM. Losses at the gene ends were 3 bases for V and 2 bases for J; bases not matched to a gene: 6. In regard to this clone: Its target is unknown.

PCR primers comprised 60 Vbeta and 13 Jbeta primers. The method was immunoSEQ multiplex PCR; TCRdb's version includes in-frame clones alone and lacks a portion of them. There are 100,000 or so clones in the sample; about four fifths occur only once, and roughly 1.9% lies in the top ten. Study results and caveats: Some segments of the V type, notably TRBV6-2 and TRBV6-3, were excluded as indistinguishable. A later analysis linked a missense variant in DCLRE1C to the trimming of TCR beta V and J genes.

This rearrangement joins TRBV28 to TRBJ2-7; 8 bases fit TRBD2. The sequenced sample was PBMCs. The clonotype originates from a man under 40 in good health and CMV-seronegative. The chain's CDR3 is CASSFGPAGAYEQYF. The CDR3 DNA follows: TGTGCCAGCAGTTTCGGCCCAGCGGGAGCCTACGAGCAGTACTTC.